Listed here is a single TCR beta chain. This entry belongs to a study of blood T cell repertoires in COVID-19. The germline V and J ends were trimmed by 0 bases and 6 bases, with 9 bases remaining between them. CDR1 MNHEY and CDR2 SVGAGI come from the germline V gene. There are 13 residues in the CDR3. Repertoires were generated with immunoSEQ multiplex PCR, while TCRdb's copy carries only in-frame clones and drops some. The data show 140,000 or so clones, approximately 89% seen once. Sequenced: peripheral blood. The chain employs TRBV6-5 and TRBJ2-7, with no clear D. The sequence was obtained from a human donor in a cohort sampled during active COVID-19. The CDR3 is CASSYSASGEQYF. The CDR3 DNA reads TGTGCCAGCAGTTACTCGGCCTCAGGCGAGCAGTACTTC.